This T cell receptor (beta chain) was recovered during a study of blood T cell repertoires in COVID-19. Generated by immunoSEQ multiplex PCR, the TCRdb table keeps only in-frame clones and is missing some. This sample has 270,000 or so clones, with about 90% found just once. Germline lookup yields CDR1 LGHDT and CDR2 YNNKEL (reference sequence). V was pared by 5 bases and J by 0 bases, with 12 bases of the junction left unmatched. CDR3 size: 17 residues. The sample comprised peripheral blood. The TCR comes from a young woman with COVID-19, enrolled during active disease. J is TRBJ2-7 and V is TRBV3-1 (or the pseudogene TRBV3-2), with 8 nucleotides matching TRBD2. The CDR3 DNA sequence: TGTGCCAGCAGCGCTCCGATCCACGCGGGGGGCTCCTACGAGCAGTACTTC. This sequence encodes CASSAPIHAGGSYEQYF.